This T cell receptor beta chain was sequenced for a study of blood T cell repertoires in COVID-19 (dated by TCRdb to 2019 to 2021). Regarding the study in general: The collaborator samples originated in the United States, Italy and Spain and spanned the acute and convalescent phases of COVID-19. The prospective study material was composed of cDNA or gDNA derived from T cells, B-cell-depleted T cells, or PBMCs. Subjects who had been exposed to COVID-19, were actively infected with it, or had recovered from it provided the deeply sampled blood TCRbeta repertoires that made up the dataset. The repertoires were made available in a free public database intended to serve as a resource for research on the immune response to SARS-CoV-2. Samples came from the ongoing ImmuneRACE study (first 160 participants) plus 1,254 subjects from 6 global collaborators. The sample metadata nearly always contained a de-identified subject ID, COVID-19 status, age in years and sex. Where available, HLA class I and class II types were obtained from metadata supplied by the sample provider rather than from assay-based typing.

TCRbeta CDR3 regions were amplified from genomic DNA by means of the immunoSEQ Assay, a bias-controlled multiplex PCR. The published analysis was carried out like this. The number of nucleated cells in each sample was estimated from the amplification of reference gene primers within the assay. Sequence reads were collapsed and filtered to measure the absolute abundance of every unique TCRbeta CDR3 rearrangement. For each sample, productive Simpson clonality was calculated as the square root of Simpson's diversity index over productive rearrangements. TCRdb's version of the immuneACCESS table is confined to in-frame rearrangements and falls short of the full clone set. An unresolved V gene accounts for under half of the shortfall where checked; the remainder is of unknown origin. That table furnishes V, J and clone size, whereas the DNA furnished D and trimming. The sample records about 300,000 clones, under 90% of which are singletons. Of the sample, roughly 5% is held by the ten largest clones.

As regards this clone: Its antigen is unknown. No base quality values were provided; no much bigger clone lies one nucleotide off.

In the prospective study, participants were 18 to 89 years old, resided in under 30 geographic areas of the United States, and were enrolled through a virtual design. In the prospective study, cohorts were assigned on the basis of participant-reported clinical history obtained from a screening survey and a study questionnaire. Recovered participants in ImmuneRACE Cohort 3 were defined as having two consecutive negative NP/OP PCR tests, clearance from a healthcare professional, or resolution of symptoms. In the prospective study, whole blood, serum and a nasopharyngeal or oropharyngeal swab were collected from each participant by mobile phlebotomists. Prospective study participants could optionally give additional blood draws and questionnaires over a roughly two-month period. Prospective study blood samples were shipped either frozen or at room temperature before DNA extraction. Overall study outcomes, separate from this receptor: How much clinical and demographic metadata was included differed by source and by participant, and the metadata was provided uncurated.

V was cut back by 2 bases and J by 13 bases, leaving a gap of 16 bases between them. From the cysteine through the phenylalanine, the CDR3 covers 13 amino acids. CDR3 DNA only is kept here, 39 bases in frame from base 1. In the germline V gene (reference sequence), CDR1 corresponds to MNHEY and CDR2 to SMNVEV. The receptor's source is a man in his 60s who had recovered from COVID-19. The V gene is TRBV27 and the J gene is TRBJ2-3; perhaps TRBD2 is the D gene, with 5 bases matching. The sequenced sample was PBMCs or T cells enriched from blood (not recorded which). Read as DNA, the sequence is TGTGCCAGCAGTTTAGGCACCGCAGCGAGGGAGTATTTT. It translates to CASSLGTAAREYF.